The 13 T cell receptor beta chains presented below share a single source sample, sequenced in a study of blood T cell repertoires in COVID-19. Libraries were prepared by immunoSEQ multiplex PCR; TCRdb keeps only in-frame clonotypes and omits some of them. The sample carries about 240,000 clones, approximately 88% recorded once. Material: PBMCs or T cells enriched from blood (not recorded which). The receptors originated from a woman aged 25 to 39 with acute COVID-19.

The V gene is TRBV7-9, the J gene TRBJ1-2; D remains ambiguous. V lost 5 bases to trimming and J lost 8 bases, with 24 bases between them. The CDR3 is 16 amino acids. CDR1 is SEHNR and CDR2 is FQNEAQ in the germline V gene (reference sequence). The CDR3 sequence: CASSPNDFLNSGGYTF. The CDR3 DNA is TGTGCCAGCAGCCCCAACGATTTCCTCAATTCGGGGGGCTACACCTTC.

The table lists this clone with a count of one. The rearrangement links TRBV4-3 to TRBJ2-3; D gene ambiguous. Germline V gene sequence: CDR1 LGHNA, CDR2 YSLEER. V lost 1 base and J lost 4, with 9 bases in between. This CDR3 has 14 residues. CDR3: CASSQVSTSDTQYF. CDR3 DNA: TGCGCCAGCAGCCAAGTTTCTACCTCAGATACGCAGTATTTT.

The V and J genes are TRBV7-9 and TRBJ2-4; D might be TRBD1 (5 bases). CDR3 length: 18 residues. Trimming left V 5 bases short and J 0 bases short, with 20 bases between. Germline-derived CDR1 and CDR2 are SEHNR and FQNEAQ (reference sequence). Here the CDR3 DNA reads TGTGCCAGCAGCCAAGGTTCTGGCAGGGTTATAGCCAAAAACATTCAGTACTTC. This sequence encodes CASSQGSGRVIAKNIQYF.

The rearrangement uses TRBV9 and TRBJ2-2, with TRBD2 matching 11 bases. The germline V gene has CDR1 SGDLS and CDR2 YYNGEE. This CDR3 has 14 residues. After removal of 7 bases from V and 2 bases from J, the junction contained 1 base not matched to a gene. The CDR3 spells CASLAGGNTGELFF. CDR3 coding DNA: TGTGCCAGCCTAGCGGGGGGAAACACCGGGGAGCTGTTTTTT. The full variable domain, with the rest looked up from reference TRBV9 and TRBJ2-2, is DSGVTQTPKHLITATGQRVTLRCSPRSGDLSVYWYQQSLDQGLQFLIQYYNGEERAKGNILERFSAQQFPDLHSELNLSSLELGDSALYFCASLAGGNTGELFFGEGSRLTVL.

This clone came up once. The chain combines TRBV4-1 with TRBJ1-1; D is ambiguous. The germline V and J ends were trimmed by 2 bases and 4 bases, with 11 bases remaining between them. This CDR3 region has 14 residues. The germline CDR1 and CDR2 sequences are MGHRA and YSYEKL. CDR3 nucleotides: TGCGCCAGCAGCCAACGGGTGGTCGGCACTGAAGCTTTCTTT. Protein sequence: CASSQRVVGTEAFF.

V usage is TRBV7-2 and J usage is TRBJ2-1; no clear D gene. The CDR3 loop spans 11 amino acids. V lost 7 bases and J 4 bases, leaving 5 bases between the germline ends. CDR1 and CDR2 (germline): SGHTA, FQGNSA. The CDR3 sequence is CASTPYNEQFF. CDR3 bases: TGTGCCAGCACCCCTTACAATGAGCAGTTCTTC.

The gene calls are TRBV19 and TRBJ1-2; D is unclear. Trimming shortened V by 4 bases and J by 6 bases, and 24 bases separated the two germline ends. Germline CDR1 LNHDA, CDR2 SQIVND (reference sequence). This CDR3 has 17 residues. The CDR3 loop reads CASSTREPLVPRDGYTF. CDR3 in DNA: TGTGCCAGTAGTACCCGGGAGCCACTAGTCCCTCGGGATGGCTACACCTTC. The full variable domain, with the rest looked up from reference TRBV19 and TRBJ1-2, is DGGITQSPKYLFRKEGQNVTLSCEQNLNHDAMYWYRQDPGQGLRLIYYSQIVNDFQKGDIAEGYSVSREKKESFPLTVTSAQKNPTAFYLCASSTREPLVPRDGYTFGSGTRLTVV.

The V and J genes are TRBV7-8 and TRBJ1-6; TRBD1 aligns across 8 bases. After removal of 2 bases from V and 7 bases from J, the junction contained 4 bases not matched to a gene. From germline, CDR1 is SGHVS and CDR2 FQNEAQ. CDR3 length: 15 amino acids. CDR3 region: CASSLRDRRNSPLHF. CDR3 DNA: TGTGCCAGCAGCTTAAGGGACAGGCGGAATTCACCCCTCCACTTT.

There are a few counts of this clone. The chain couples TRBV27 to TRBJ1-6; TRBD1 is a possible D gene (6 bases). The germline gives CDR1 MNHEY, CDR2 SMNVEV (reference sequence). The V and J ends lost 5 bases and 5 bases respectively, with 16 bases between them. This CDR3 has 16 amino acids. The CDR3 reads CASSPQGRGDNSPLHF. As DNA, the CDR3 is TGTGCCAGCAGTCCCCAGGGGAGGGGGGATAATTCACCCCTCCACTTT.

The CDR3 DNA sequence: TGTGCCAGCAGCTTAACAGGGGGCACTGAAGCTTTCTTT. As protein: CASSLTGGTEAFF. The chain combines TRBV5-4 with TRBJ1-1; 8 bases align to TRBD1. The junction had 1 base not matched to a gene; V was cut back by 2 bases and J by 4 bases. The germline CDR1 and CDR2 sequences are SGHNT and YYREEE (reference sequence). The CDR3 spans 13 residues.

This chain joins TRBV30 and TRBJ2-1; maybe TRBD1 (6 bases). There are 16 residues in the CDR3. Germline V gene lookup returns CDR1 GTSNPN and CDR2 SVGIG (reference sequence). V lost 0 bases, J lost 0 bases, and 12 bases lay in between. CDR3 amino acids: CAWSVEGGPSYNEQFF. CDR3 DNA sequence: TGTGCCTGGAGTGTAGAAGGGGGACCCTCCTACAATGAGCAGTTCTTC.

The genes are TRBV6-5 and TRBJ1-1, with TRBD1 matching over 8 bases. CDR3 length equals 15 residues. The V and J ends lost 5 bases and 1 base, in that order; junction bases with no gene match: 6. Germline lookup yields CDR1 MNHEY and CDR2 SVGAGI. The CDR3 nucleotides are TGTGCCAGCAGTAGATGGACAGGGACGAACACTGAAGCTTTCTTT. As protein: CASSRWTGTNTEAFF.

The CDR3 DNA is TGTGCCAGCAGCATTGGACAGGGGGCTAGCGAGCAGTACTTC. This sequence encodes CASSIGQGASEQYF. This chain uses TRBV7-6 with TRBJ2-7, with 11 bases matching TRBD1. From germline, CDR1 is SGHVS and CDR2 FNYEAQ. Trimming removed 5 bases from V and 6 bases from J; junction bases left unmatched: 6. The CDR3 sequence is 14 residues long.